Listed here are 2 T cell receptor beta chains from one sample, sequenced in a study of T cell repertoires in cytomegalovirus infection. Antigens for these TCRs are unknown. TCRdb re-derived calls from the reads in MiXCR, one entry per CDR3 protein. The sample has around 230,000 distinct CDR3 sequences; 35% to 40% are singletons. The source was CD8+ T cells from cultured PBMCs, collected from culture after CMV antigen stimulation. The source of these receptors is a human donor in good health (CMV status not recorded). Some clones in this sample may be carry-over from other donors' samples.

V gene TRBV7-3 combines with J gene TRBJ2-1, with a weak D call TRBD2 (7 bases). The V and J ends lost 1 base and 7 bases respectively, with 14 bases between them. Germline values: CDR1 SGHTA, CDR2 FQGTGA. The CDR3 sequence is 15 residues long. CDR3: CASSLRGGPANEQFF. CDR3 bases: TGTGCCAGCAGCTTAAGGGGGGGGCCAGCGAATGAGCAGTTCTTC.

The CDR3 sequence is CASSRDRGRAGKLFF. Written as DNA, the CDR3 is TGTGCCAGCAGCAGGGACAGGGGGCGTGCTGGAAAACTGTTTTTT. The chain is built from TRBV12-3 or TRBV12-4 and TRBJ1-4, with 12 bases matching TRBD1. J was trimmed by 10 bases and V by 6 bases; bases with no gene match: 9. There are 15 residues in the CDR3.